This TCR beta chain comes out of a study of cytomegalovirus exposure and HLA in healthy donors (dated 2017 in TCRdb). Regarding the complete study: An earlier analysis of approximately 550 of the donors reported 250 to 300 Gb of sequence data and 117 million unique TCR beta sequences from some 180 million T cells. All discovery cohort repertoires had been generated on a single sequencing platform. The study was designed to test whether signatures of past pathogen exposure could be identified by cataloging public T cell receptors. On average, 235,054 unique TCR beta nucleotide sequences were sequenced per donor among more than 350 genotyped donors of the cohort, with about 17% of those sequences being non-productive. An earlier analysis of 500 to 650 of the donors applied high-throughput TCR beta sequencing to assess whether each TCR beta V gene segment acted as functional or pseudogenic. High-throughput TCR immunosequencing, statistical association of individual TCRs with disease status, and machine learning were combined to predict cytomegalovirus infection status. Donor age, sex, ethnicity and CMV serostatus were compiled together with the repertoire data. The T cell repertoires of under 750 subjects were profiled by immunosequencing and related to cytomegalovirus serostatus. The later analysis used no new phenotypic data to find candidate immune exposures, relying instead on TCR beta sequences and their occurrence across donors. Roughly 300 gigabases of sequencing data and roughly 81 million unique TCR sequences made up an early release that covered about 640 HLA-typed donors. In a later analysis, previously published TCR beta repertoires from several hundred donors were re-analyzed and high-resolution HLA genotyping was added so that TCR occurrence patterns could be studied. Of the roughly 410 genotyped donors, 70% to 90% were placed in the genetic ancestry cluster associated with self-reported Caucasian donors. In a later genetic analysis, genome-wide SNP genotypes for about 55% of the roughly 700 donors were used, and that subset was treated as a discovery cohort. The number of typed donors differed by locus: about 620-640 for A, B, C, DRB1 and DQB1; 500 to 550 for DQA1; approximately 610 for DPA1; and about 470 for DPB1. Several DR-DQ haplotypes were treated as single units for association and clustering because of strong linkage in the cohort. Both class I and class II loci were covered by HLA typing, at four-digit resolution. In addition to the first cohort of around 670 subjects, a separate validation cohort of 130 or so different subjects was used. General study outcomes and caveats: This cohort had only TCR beta chains sequenced, and the lack of alpha or paired-chain data limited which features could be detected. An earlier analysis of around 540 of the donors showed that most TCR beta V segments appeared in productive rearrangements either about 90% or about 30% of the time, which broadly matched IMGT annotations. Compared with the 666-donor mean, donors in an Asian-associated ancestry cluster had fewer N-insertions in productive TCRs, according to a later genetic analysis. Linkage disequilibrium might explain the correlated functional status among segregating V segments, but an unknown experimental factor could not be ruled out. Across donors, most TCR sequences were observed very rarely, whereas some public TCRs were present in many individuals. Immune exposure information for the cohort was limited to CMV serostatus. A total of roughly 160 TCR beta chains were listed by the study as associated with cytomegalovirus. Sequencing depth was assumed to be roughly uniform across donors in the presence/absence analyses, though that assumption may not hold. A later analysis reported that several top co-occurrence clusters appeared linked to parvovirus B19, influenza, CMV and Epstein-Barr virus. A further reported finding was that TCR beta sequences accurately predicted the HLA-A and HLA-B alleles for most subjects in the first cohort. The 87-base-pair reads could not distinguish some IMGT-functional V segments, including TRBV6-2 and TRBV6-3, so those segments were excluded. In a later analysis, most CMV-associated TCR beta chains were found to appear HLA-restricted, with HLA associations seemingly driven largely by CMV exposure. Cytomegalovirus status was reported to be diagnosed by the classifier with high specificity and sensitivity in both the original and validation cohorts. When HLA alleles, especially DR and DQ, strongly co-occurred, attributing TCR associations to individual alleles was difficult. In a later analysis, HLA-associated TCR beta chains showed more clonal expansion and lower generation probabilities than non-associated chains that were equally common. In a later analysis, the rate of TCR association differed among HLA loci, with DRB1 alleles having the most associated TCRs and HLA-C alleles having the fewest. A later analysis associated 15,000 to 20,000 TCR beta sequences with specific HLA alleles at a false discovery rate of 0.05. Because some donors lacked HLA typing at each locus, the association tests relied only on the typed subset. Because counts were too low, roughly 17 rarely observed V segments, including chromosome 9 orphons, were left out of the earlier analysis of 500 to 650 of the donors. A cluster of highly shared sequence variants was judged likely to represent a technical artifact of the sequencing pipeline. A few of the identified cytomegalovirus-associated TCR beta chains were confirmed in vitro to be specific for cytomegalovirus antigens. A later genetic analysis associated a missense DCLRE1C variant with V-gene and J-gene trimming of TCR beta chains, and an independent cohort replicated the association. It was suggested by the authors that the approach could potentially be generalized to other disease states and immunological phenotypes.

Library generation was performed with the immunoSEQ multiplex PCR assay. For the multiplex PCR, a mixture combining 60 forward primers for TCR Vbeta segments and 13 reverse primers for TCR Jbeta segments was used. The CDR3 region of rearranged TCR beta genes was amplified from genomic DNA with a multiplex PCR assay. The amplified TCR beta libraries were sequenced on the Illumina HiSeq System as 87-base-pair reads. From the authors' description of their analysis: Across the 666 repertoires, a later analysis counted approximately 75 million unique TCR beta chains, 9.5 million to 13 million of which were shared by at least two donors. To remove PCR and sequencing errors, raw reads were error-corrected and collapsed into unique sequences using a nearest-neighbor algorithm that merged closely related sequences. To assign V, D and J gene segments, CDR3 sequences were aligned to IMGT reference sequences. For a sequence to be retained, a match of at least six nucleotides was required to both a V gene segment and a J gene segment. Rearrangements were called productive when the CDR3 lacked stop codons and stayed in frame with V and J; all others were non-productive. CDR3 was defined according to IMGT convention as the region running from the second conserved V-encoded cysteine to the conserved J-encoded phenylalanine. In an earlier analysis of around 570 of the donors, sequences lacking an unambiguous match to a single V gene segment were excluded. An earlier analysis of fewer than 750 of the donors classified V segments as functional when productive rearrangements were above 56.7% and as segregating when the standard deviation between donors was above 5%. A statistical classification framework was built for diagnosing cytomegalovirus status from the catalog of TCR beta chain sequences. In a later analysis, V and J genes were assigned by comparing TCR nucleotide sequences against IMGT/GENE-DB human TR gene sequences. In a later analysis, CDR3 sequences and most-parsimonious VDJ recombination scenarios were assigned using the TCRdist pipeline. A later analysis defined each TCR beta chain by its CDR3 amino acid sequence plus V-gene family, and excluded reads lacking a unique V-gene family. As a way to deal with suspected cross-contamination and a sequencing artifact, a later analysis dropped 640 or so nucleotide sequences that were highly shared and had low generation probability. In a later analysis, a clonal expansion index for each public chain was calculated from normalized within-repertoire ranks of inferred template counts. In a later analysis, generation probabilities were computed with a VDJ recombination model fitted to out-of-frame rearrangements, and the resulting probabilities were checked against IGoR. Hypergeometric tests were used in a later analysis to score TCR-TCR, TCR-HLA and TCR-CMV co-occurrence, with a repertoire-size bias correction applied to the TCR pairs. In a later analysis, false discovery rates were estimated by permuting HLA or CMV assignments 20 times. In a later analysis, co-occurring TCRs were grouped with DBSCAN, and TCRdist sequence similarity was added when clustering was performed within HLA-allele-positive subsets. Co-occurrence clustering excluded repertoires with fewer than 30,000 or more than 120,000 public chains, plus five with anomalous nucleotide sharing. Entries here come from immuneACCESS through TCRdb and include only in-frame sequences with V and J called. Some clones fail to appear in such tables; in the studies checked, an unresolved V gene covers under half of the shortfall, and the cause of the remainder is unknown. From that table come the V and J calls and clone size; the DNA was used to work out D and trimming. The sample table records about 160,000 clones; roughly 82% of these occur just once. The top ten clonotypes cover 1.5% of the sample.

From V the trimming removes 5 bases and from J it removes 7 bases, while the gene matches leave 11 bases of the junction unaccounted for. CDR1 and CDR2 are read off the germline V gene as SGHVS and FQNEAQ. Including cysteine and phenylalanine, the CDR3 has 16 amino acids. The entry retains the CDR3 DNA only, 48 bases that are in frame from base 1. The cohort consisted of more than 650 healthy bone marrow donors. At the time of sampling, every cohort member was nominally healthy, though immune exposures that went unrecorded were likely present. The donor was CMV seropositive and was included in the group of around 300 seropositive cohort members. Every donor gave a peripheral blood sample, and the peripheral blood mononuclear cells from that sample were used for TCR beta sequencing. The Qiagen DNeasy Blood Extraction Kit was used to extract genomic DNA from the blood cell samples. As for this clone: Its antigen target is currently unknown. Base qualities are not recorded, but no much larger clone differs from it by a single base.

The V gene is TRBV7-8 and the J gene is TRBJ2-1, and 10 junction bases match TRBD1. Sequencing was carried out using PBMCs. This receptor was identified in a girl between 10 and 17 years old in good health and CMV-seropositive. The encoded CDR3 is CASSNRRDRGPNEQFF. DNA sequence: TGTGCCAGCAGCAACCGCCGGGACAGGGGCCCAAATGAGCAGTTCTTC.